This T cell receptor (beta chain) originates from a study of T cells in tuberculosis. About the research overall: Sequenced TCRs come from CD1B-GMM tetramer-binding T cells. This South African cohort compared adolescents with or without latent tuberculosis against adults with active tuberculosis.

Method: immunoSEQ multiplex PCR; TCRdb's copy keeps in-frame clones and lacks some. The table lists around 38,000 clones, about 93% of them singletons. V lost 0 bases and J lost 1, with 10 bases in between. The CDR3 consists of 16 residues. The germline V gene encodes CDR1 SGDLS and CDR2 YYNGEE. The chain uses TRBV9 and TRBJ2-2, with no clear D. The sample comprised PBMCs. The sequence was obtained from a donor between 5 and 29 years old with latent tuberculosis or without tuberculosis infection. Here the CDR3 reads CASSVDRVENTGELFF. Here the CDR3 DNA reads TGTGCCAGCAGCGTAGACAGAGTTGAGAACACCGGGGAGCTGTTTTTT. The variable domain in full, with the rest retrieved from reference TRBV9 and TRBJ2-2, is DSGVTQTPKHLITATGQRVTLRCSPRSGDLSVYWYQQSLDQGLQFLIQYYNGEERAKGNILERFSAQQFPDLHSELNLSSLELGDSALYFCASSVDRVENTGELFFGEGSRLTVL.